These 11 T cell receptor beta chains originate from one sample sequenced in a study of immune evolution from preneoplasia to lung adenocarcinoma. Sequencing was performed with immunoSEQ multiplex PCR; in TCRdb, only in-frame clones are kept and a portion is missing. The table lists approximately 4,900 clones, about 90% of them singletons. Sequencing used FFPE atypical adenomatous hyperplasia tissue from the lung. Documented subset: atypical adenomatous hyperplasia (AAH), lung preneoplasia. The receptors here all came from a person in their 70s with lung adenocarcinoma.

The chain links TRBV2 to TRBJ1-1; D perhaps matches TRBD1 (6 bases). V shed 8 bases and J shed 5 bases, with 12 bases lying between them. Germline V lookup: CDR1 SNHLY, CDR2 FYNNEI. The CDR3 has 12 amino acids. For the CDR3, the DNA is TGTGCCAGCGAGGGGGACGCAACTGAAGCTTTCTTT. Translating it yields CASEGDATEAFF.

The gene calls are TRBV28 and TRBJ1-5, with a tentative D call TRBD1 (5 bases). V shed 7 bases and J shed 6 bases, with 13 bases lying between them. The CDR3 spans 13 residues. CDR1 and CDR2 from the germline V gene are MDHEN and SYDVKM. The CDR3 loop reads CASTLGDSQPQHF. The CDR3 DNA reads TGTGCCAGCACCTTGGGGGATTCTCAGCCCCAGCATTTT. Together with reference TRBV28 and TRBJ1-5, the CDR3 gives the full variable domain: DVKVTQSSRYLVKRTGEKVFLECVQDMDHENMFWYRQDPGLGLRLIYFSYDVKMKEKGDIPEGYSVSREKKERFSLILESASTNQTSMYLCASTLGDSQPQHFGDGTRLSIL.

The chain combines TRBV11-1 with TRBJ2-7; TRBD1 agrees at 7 bases. The CDR3 length is 15 residues. The trim removed 2 bases at V and 0 bases at J, leaving 4 bases unmatched. Per germline, CDR1 SGHAT and CDR2 FQDESV (reference sequence). CDR3: CASSLSTGDSYEQYF. The CDR3, as DNA: TGTGCCAGCAGCTTATCAACAGGGGACTCCTACGAGCAGTACTTC.

This rearrangement joins TRBV9 to TRBJ2-3, with 8 bases matching TRBD2. Germline V gene sequence: CDR1 SGDLS, CDR2 YYNGEE. The CDR3 is 16 amino acids. Losses at the gene ends were 1 base for V and 2 bases for J; bases not matched to a gene: 6. CDR3 in amino acids: CASSVYYGGVTDTQYF. The CDR3 DNA follows: TGTGCCAGCAGCGTATATTACGGGGGGGTCACAGATACGCAGTATTTT.

V gene TRBV13 combines with J gene TRBJ1-4; no clear D. The CDR3 loop spans 13 amino acids. V was clipped by 5 bases and J by 0 bases, with 4 bases between them. CDR1 and CDR2 from the germline V gene are PRHDT and FYEKMQ (reference sequence). This chain's CDR3 is CASSQTTNEKLFF. For the CDR3, the DNA is TGTGCCAGCAGCCAAACAACTAATGAAAAACTGTTTTTT.

This clone was counted only a few times. The rearrangement joins TRBV9 to TRBJ2-7; 10 positions agree with TRBD2. Germline V lookup: CDR1 SGDLS, CDR2 YYNGEE. The junction had 11 bases not matched to a gene; V was cut back by 0 bases and J by 2 bases. The CDR3 has 18 amino acids. The CDR3 DNA reads TGTGCCAGCAGCGTAGGAGGGGGTAGCGGGGGGATCGCCTACGAGCAGTACTTC. Its translation is CASSVGGGSGGIAYEQYF.

V and J are TRBV6-5 and TRBJ1-4, with D perhaps matching TRBD1 (6 bases). Germline V gene sequence: CDR1 MNHEY, CDR2 SVGAGI. This CDR3 has 15 amino acids. Trimming removed 0 bases at V and 11 bases at J, with 16 bases between. The CDR3 reads CASSYSATGPVKLFF. The CDR3 region has the DNA TGTGCCAGCAGTTACTCCGCCACAGGGCCGGTCAAACTGTTTTTT.

J is TRBJ2-3 and V is TRBV5-6; TRBD2 matches 16 bases. The CDR3 covers 18 residues. Germline loops: CDR1 SGHDT, CDR2 YYEEEE. J was trimmed by 2 bases and V by 4 bases; bases with no gene match: 7. The CDR3 spells CASSPGLAGGIFTDTQYF. The CDR3 DNA reads TGTGCCAGCAGCCCGGGACTAGCGGGAGGGATCTTCACAGATACGCAGTATTTT.

This clone was recorded only once. This same CDR3 is encoded by further DNA sequences in the sample. This chain links TRBV9 with TRBJ2-3, with 9 bases aligning to TRBD2. Germline V gives CDR1 SGDLS, CDR2 YYNGEE. CDR3 length equals 15 residues. V lost 0 bases, J lost 3 bases, and 2 bases stayed unmatched. Here the CDR3 reads CASSVGAGGTDTQYF. The CDR3 DNA is TGTGCCAGCAGCGTAGGTGCGGGAGGGACAGATACGCAGTATTTT.

The V and J genes are TRBV28 and TRBJ2-7; no reliable D call. The CDR3 contains 13 residues. CDR1 is MDHEN and CDR2 is SYDVKM in the germline V gene. Deletions cut 1 base from V and 7 bases from J, with 11 bases between. The CDR3 sequence: CASSLYRSGEQYF. The CDR3, as DNA: TGTGCCAGCAGTTTATATAGGTCTGGGGAGCAGTACTTC.

This sequence joins TRBV20-1 and TRBJ2-3; D remains unclear. V shed 6 bases and J shed 6 bases, with 10 bases lying between them. CDR1 and CDR2 from the germline V gene are DFQATT and SNEGSKA (reference sequence). The CDR3 sequence is 11 residues long. The CDR3 coding sequence is TGCAGTGCAAGCTGGCTGGATACGCAGTATTTT. It yields the protein CSASWLDTQYF.